Shown below are 4 T cell receptor beta chains from a single sample sequenced in a study of identical twins. TCRdb redid the calling of the 5' RACE reads with MiXCR, one entry per CDR3 protein. Seen here are 550,000 to 700,000 distinct CDR3 sequences, approximately 22% observed once, and the top ten hold around 4.5%. This sample also belongs to another study, concerning T cells expressing NK-cell markers.

The sample comprised PBMCs. These TCRs come from a young woman in good health.

The chain uses TRBV5-1 and TRBJ2-6; D not certain. V lost 5 bases and J lost 1, with 10 bases in between. The CDR3 is 15 residues long. The V gene's germline CDR1 is SGHRS and CDR2 YFSETQ. CDR3 region: CASRRVGSGANVLTF. CDR3 nucleotide sequence: TGCGCCAGCAGACGAGTAGGTTCTGGGGCCAACGTCCTGACTTTC.

The chain joins TRBV7-2 to TRBJ2-7, with TRBD2 identical over 7 bases. V lost 5 bases, J lost 2 bases, and 9 bases stayed unmatched. The CDR3 spans 15 residues. The germline gives CDR1 SGHTA, CDR2 FQGNSA. The CDR3 DNA is TGTGCCAGCAGCCGATCGCGGGAGAGAGCCTACGAGCAGTACTTC. Protein sequence: CASSRSRERAYEQYF.

The CDR3: CASSLVGGASGTGELFF. CDR3 sequence (DNA): TGTGCCAGCAGCTTGGTTGGAGGGGCTAGCGGCACCGGGGAGCTGTTTTTT. This chain uses TRBV7-2 with TRBJ2-2, with 7 bases matching TRBD2. V dropped 3 bases and J dropped 4; count of bases not matched to a gene: 11. CDR1 is SGHTA and CDR2 is FQGNSA in the germline V gene. CDR3 length: 17 residues.

This clonotype was detected a few times. V and J are TRBV20-1 and TRBJ2-5; the D gene is possibly TRBD2 (5 bases). The CDR3 spans 13 residues. Germline V gives CDR1 DFQATT, CDR2 SNEGSKA (reference sequence). V lost 5 bases to trimming and J lost 5 bases, with 15 bases between them. For the CDR3, the DNA is TGCAGTGCTCCCTCCGGGGTTTGGGAGACCCAGTACTTC. Translated, it gives CSAPSGVWETQYF.